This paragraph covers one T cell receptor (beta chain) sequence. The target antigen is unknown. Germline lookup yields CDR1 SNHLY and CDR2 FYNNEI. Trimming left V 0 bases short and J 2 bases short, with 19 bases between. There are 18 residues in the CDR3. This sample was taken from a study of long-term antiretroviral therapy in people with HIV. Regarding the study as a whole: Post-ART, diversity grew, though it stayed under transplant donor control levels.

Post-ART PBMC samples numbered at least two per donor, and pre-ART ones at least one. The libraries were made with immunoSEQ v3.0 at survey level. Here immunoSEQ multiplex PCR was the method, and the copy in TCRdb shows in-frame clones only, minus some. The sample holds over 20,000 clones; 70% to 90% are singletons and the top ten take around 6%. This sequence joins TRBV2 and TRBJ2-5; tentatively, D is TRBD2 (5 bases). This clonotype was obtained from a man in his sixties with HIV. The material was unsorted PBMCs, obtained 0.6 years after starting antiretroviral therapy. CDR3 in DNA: TGTGCCAGCAGTGAAGCTTCCTTCTGGGGAGCGGAACAAGAGACCCAGTACTTC. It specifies CASSEASFWGAEQETQYF.